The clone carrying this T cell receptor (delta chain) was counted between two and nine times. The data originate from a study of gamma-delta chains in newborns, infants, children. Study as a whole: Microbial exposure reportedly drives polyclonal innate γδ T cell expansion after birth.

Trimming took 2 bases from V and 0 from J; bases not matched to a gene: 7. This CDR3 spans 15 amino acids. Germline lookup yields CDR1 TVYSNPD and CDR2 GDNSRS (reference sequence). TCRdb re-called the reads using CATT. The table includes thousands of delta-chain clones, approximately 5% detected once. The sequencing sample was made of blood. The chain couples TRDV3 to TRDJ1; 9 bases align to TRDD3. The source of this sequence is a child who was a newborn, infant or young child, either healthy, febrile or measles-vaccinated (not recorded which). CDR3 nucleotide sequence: TGTGCCTTTCTACTGGGGGACCCCTACACCGATAAACTCATCTTT. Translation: CAFLLGDPYTDKLIF.